The next 6 T cell receptor beta chains were all read from a single sample in a study of blood T cell repertoires in COVID-19. Using immunoSEQ multiplex PCR, the repertoire was profiled, and TCRdb retains in-frame clones only, with some absent. The sample consists of 240,000 or so clones, 70% to 90% of them appearing once. Sequences were obtained from peripheral blood. Receptors were obtained from a man in his sixties with acute or convalescent COVID-19.

A few counts support this clone. The genes are TRBV9 and TRBJ1-2, with TRBD1 matching 9 bases. Germline V gene sequence: CDR1 SGDLS, CDR2 YYNGEE. CDR3 size: 16 residues. J gave up 8 bases and V 4 bases, and 15 bases lay outside the gene matches. CDR3 loop: CASSPRQGGSTMGYTF. Written as DNA, the CDR3 is TGTGCCAGCAGCCCCCGACAGGGGGGCTCTACTATGGGCTACACCTTC.

V gene TRBV28 combines with J gene TRBJ2-3; 9 bases fit TRBD1. Germline assignment: CDR1 MDHEN and CDR2 SYDVKM. The CDR3 sequence is 14 residues long. J gave up 2 bases and V 5 bases, and 2 bases lay outside the gene matches. The CDR3 is CASSDRGNTDTQYF. The CDR3 DNA reads as TGTGCCAGCAGTGACAGGGGGAACACAGATACGCAGTATTTT.

This clone was found a few times. The chain recombines TRBV10-2 with TRBJ1-1; the D gene is possibly TRBD1 (5 bases). Looked up from germline, CDR1 is WSHSY and CDR2 is SAAADI. The CDR3 runs 12 residues. Between the trimmed V and J ends, which lost 6 bases and 14 bases, there was a span of 19 bases. The CDR3 nucleotides are TGCGCCAGCAGAGGCCAGGGCGCTTGGTCCTTCTTT. As protein: CASRGQGAWSFF.

This clone was recorded a few times. The genes are TRBV6-6 and TRBJ2-7; 9 positions match TRBD1. The trim removed 7 bases at V and 7 bases at J, leaving 11 bases unmatched. Germline lookup yields CDR1 MNHNY and CDR2 SVGAGI (reference sequence). CDR3 size: 14 residues. CDR3 sequence reads: CASTLDRGQREQYF. The CDR3 bases are TGTGCCAGCACCTTGGACAGGGGCCAGCGAGAGCAGTACTTC.

V usage is TRBV3-1 (or the pseudogene TRBV3-2) and J usage is TRBJ2-7; no definite D call. The V end was cut by 4 bases, the J end by 2 bases, with 6 bases between. CDR3 length: 12 amino acids. Germline V CDR1 and CDR2: LGHDT, YNNKEL (reference sequence). CDR3 sequence (DNA): TGTGCCAGCAGCCCTACTCCCTACGAGCAGTACTTC. Encoded protein: CASSPTPYEQYF.

The chain carries TRBV5-4 and TRBJ1-1, with D possibly being TRBD1 (5 bases). Germline V lookup: CDR1 SGHNT, CDR2 YYREEE (reference sequence). Trimming took off 4 bases at V and 5 bases at J, with 18 bases between the two ends. The CDR3 is made up of 15 amino acids. DNA for the CDR3: TGTGCCAGCAGCATGGCCCGGGTGGAGGGGACTGAAGCTTTCTTT. This sequence encodes CASSMARVEGTEAFF.